The T cell receptor (beta chain) under discussion was sequenced for a study of memory CD8 T cells in hepatitis C reinfection. Study at large: Chronic HCV followed reinfection in a couple of donors who cleared primary infection. Pre-reinfection samples were taken 55 to 20 weeks before detection.

Time point indicated: pre-reinfection, 55 to 20 weeks before reinfection detection. The sorted cells went straight to TCR sequencing with no prior in vitro expansion. The Montreal HEPCO cohort supplied donors who inject drugs. Total naive CD8 T cells were sorted as viable CD3+ CD8+ CD45RO- cells from two donors. The CDR3 extends over 15 amino acids. Trimming at V came to 3 bases and at J to 6 bases, leaving 4 bases not matched to a gene. Germline V gene sequence: CDR1 SGHTA, CDR2 FQGNSA. The protocol was immunoSEQ multiplex PCR, while the TCRdb copy is restricted to in-frame clones and leaves out a portion. This repertoire shows tens of thousands of clones, roughly nine tenths found once; its top ten account for 1%.

The chain has TRBV7-2 and TRBJ2-1, with 11 positions matching TRBD2. The receptor's source is a young man with hepatitis C virus infection. The specimen was naive CD8+ T cells sorted from blood. The CDR3 spells CASSFLAGGLNEQFF. The CDR3 DNA reads TGTGCCAGCAGCTTCCTAGCGGGAGGTCTCAATGAGCAGTTCTTC.